This T cell receptor beta chain was found in a study of blood T cell repertoires in COVID-19. In the study overall: COVID-19 samples, acute and convalescent, were from the United States, Italy and Spain.

Clones were sequenced by immunoSEQ multiplex PCR, and TCRdb holds only the in-frame ones, with some missing. The sample carries around 250,000 clones, over 75% recorded once. This CDR3 has 14 amino acids. Trimming pared 2 bases from V and 0 bases from J, leaving 8 bases between. Looked up from germline, CDR1 is SGHRS and CDR2 is YFSETQ. The receptor comes from a woman between 45 and 65 years old who had recovered from COVID-19. The V gene is TRBV5-1, the J gene TRBJ1-1, with D tentatively TRBD1 (5 bases). The sequenced sample consisted of PBMCs or T cells enriched from blood (not recorded which). CDR3 coding DNA: TGCGCCAGCAGCTTCAGGGATTTGAACACTGAAGCTTTCTTT. Its protein product is CASSFRDLNTEAFF.